One and the same sample provided the 19 T cell receptor beta chains below, sequenced in a study of T cell clonality in common variable immunodeficiency. Using immunoSEQ multiplex PCR, the repertoire was profiled, and TCRdb retains in-frame clones only, with some absent. The sample has more than 65,000 clones, none seen only once. Specimen: peripheral blood mononuclear cells. The receptors were gathered from a person aged 18 to 70 in good health.

This clone was found many times. Read data end 3 residues before the CDR3 end; the end is taken from the germline J gene. The chain links TRBV5-6 to TRBJ2-7, with 8 bases lining up with TRBD2. CDR1 is SGHDT and CDR2 is YYEEEE in the germline V gene. With V trimmed by 4 bases and J by 4 bases, 4 bases remained unmatched. The CDR3 has 13 amino acids. Partial CDR3 DNA: TGTGCCAGCAGCCGGGGGGGCACGTACGAG. This encodes CASSRGGTYE. The whole CDR3 protein is CASSRGGTYEQYF. Full variable domain (outside the CDR3, taken from reference TRBV5-6 and TRBJ2-7): DAGVTQSPTHLIKTRGQQVTLRCSPKSGHDTVSWYQQALGQGPQFIFQYYEEEERQRGNFPDRFSGHQFPNYSSELNVNALLLGDSALYLCASSRGGTYEQYFGPGTRLTVT.

This clone was seen repeatedly, ten times or more. The CDR3 end is not reached by the read, which stops 3 residues before it; the germline J gene fills it in. The chain couples TRBV20-1 to TRBJ2-3; 11 bases fit TRBD2. The trim removed 6 bases at V and 3 bases at J, leaving 5 bases unmatched. The CDR3 runs to 14 residues. Germline CDR1 is DFQATT and CDR2 is SNEGSKA (reference sequence). Incomplete CDR3 DNA: TGCAGTGCCGTAGCGGGAGGGAGGACAGATACG. Its protein is CSAVAGGRTDT. The entire CDR3 protein is CSAVAGGRTDTQYF.

This clone appeared many times. From the germline J gene comes the end of the CDR3, since the read stops 3 residues before it. The chain couples TRBV29-1 to TRBJ1-1; D call uncertain. Germline CDR1 is SQVTM and CDR2 is ANQGSEA. The CDR3 is made up of 12 amino acids. Incomplete CDR3 DNA: TGCACCAGAGGAGGCGCGGACACTGAA. Translated: CTRGGADTE. The entire CDR3 reads CTRGGADTEAFF.

This clone was counted at least ten times. The read ends 3 residues shy of where the CDR3 ends; the end is completed using the germline J gene. The V gene is TRBV30, the J gene TRBJ2-3; 9 bases line up with TRBD2. The ends lost 0 bases at V and 6 bases at J; junction bases unmatched: 7. The germline V gene encodes CDR1 GTSNPN and CDR2 SVGIG (reference sequence). The CDR3 is made up of 15 amino acids. CDR3 residues: CAWSVDSGSSDTQYF. The DNA read from the CDR3 is TGTGCCTGGAGTGTTGATAGCGGGAGCTCCGATACG. Supplemented by reference TRBV30 and TRBJ2-3, the full variable domain reads SQTIHQWPATLVQPVGSPLSLECTVEGTSNPNLYWYRQAAGRGLQLLFYSVGIGQISSEVPQNLSASRPQDRQFILSSKKLLLSDSGFYLCAWSVDSGSSDTQYFGPGTRLTVL.

In this sample, this clone turned up many times. The CDR3 end falls 3 residues outside the read, so it is completed with the germline J gene. The chain carries TRBV7-2 and TRBJ1-1; weak D call: TRBD1 (5 bases). Germline lookup yields CDR1 SGHTA and CDR2 FQGNSA. CDR3 length: 14 amino acids. V was clipped by 5 bases and J by 4 bases, with 14 bases between them. The sequenced CDR3 bases are TGTGCCAGCAGCCTCTTGCAGGGTGGCACTGAA. It specifies CASSLLQGGTE. The CDR3 as a whole reads CASSLLQGGTEAFF.

This clone was recorded many times. The CDR3 extends 3 residues past the end of the read, so its final part is completed from the germline J gene. The chain links TRBV5-4 to TRBJ2-7; a weak D match, TRBD2 (6 bases). Trimming took off 0 bases at V and 2 bases at J, with 9 bases between the two ends. Germline V lookup: CDR1 SGHNT, CDR2 YYREEE (reference sequence). CDR3 length: 14 amino acids. The CDR3 loop is CASSLVGGTYEQYF. Partial CDR3 DNA: TGTGCCAGCAGCTTGGTCGGGGGAACCTACGAG.

This clone appeared many times. The read comes to an end 3 residues before the CDR3 does, leaving the germline J gene to fill in the end. This chain joins TRBV2 and TRBJ1-1; 10 bases map to TRBD1. The length of the CDR3 is 15 residues. Per germline, CDR1 SNHLY and CDR2 FYNNEI. V shed 6 bases, J shed 6 bases, and the junction held 10 bases outside the gene matches. The part of the CDR3 DNA that was read is TGTGCCAGCAGACGACAGGGGGCCAGGCGGGCTGAA. Protein: CASRRQGARRAE. The full CDR3 sequence reads CASRRQGARRAEAFF.

This clone was recorded many times. The read ends 3 residues early relative to the CDR3; the germline J gene fills the gap. The genes are TRBV29-1 and TRBJ2-1; TRBD2 matches 10 bases. This CDR3 is 14 amino acids long. V shed 3 bases, J shed 4 bases, and the junction held 3 bases outside the gene matches. The germline gives CDR1 SQVTM, CDR2 ANQGSEA. The CDR3: CSVDTSGIYNEQFF. Partial CDR3 DNA: TGCAGCGTTGACACTAGCGGGATATACAATGAG.

This clone was counted at least ten times. The sequence runs out 3 residues before the end of the CDR3; the remainder is reconstructed from the germline J gene. The rearrangement uses TRBV10-3 and TRBJ1-6; 10 bases align to TRBD1. Per germline, CDR1 ENHRY and CDR2 SYGVKD. V shed 6 bases and J 10 bases; nucleotides not matched to a gene: 9. The CDR3 sequence is 15 residues long. The sequenced part of the CDR3 DNA is TGTGCCATCAGAGCGGGACAGGGGTTAGGGTCACCC. This sequence encodes CAIRAGQGLGSP. The full CDR3 is CAIRAGQGLGSPLHF.

In this sample, this clone turned up many times. The observed sequence ends 3 residues before the CDR3 terminus, with the missing tail filled in from the germline J gene. The chain couples TRBV20-1 to TRBJ2-4; D is perhaps TRBD2 (6 bases). CDR1 is DFQATT and CDR2 is SNEGSKA in the germline V gene (reference sequence). Trimming left V 0 bases short and J 7 bases short, with 10 bases between. CDR3 size: 13 residues. The sequenced CDR3 bases are TGCAGTGCTAGAGATGCGGGGACGAACATT. Its translation: CSARDAGTNI. In full, the CDR3 reads CSARDAGTNIQYF.

This clone showed up many times. The CDR3 is cut off 3 residues early in the read; its end comes from the germline J gene. The chain links TRBV19 to TRBJ2-1; either TRBD1 or TRBD2 may fit D (5 bases each). Between the trimmed V and J ends, which lost 4 bases and 0 bases, there was a span of 10 bases. This CDR3 has 15 amino acids. Germline CDR1 reads LNHDA; CDR2 reads SQIVND (reference sequence). Here the CDR3 reads CASSTSRGSYNEQFF. Partial CDR3 DNA: TGTGCCAGTAGTACGTCGAGGGGCTCCTACAATGAG.

Many counts were recorded for this clone. CDR3: CASSEAGGEAFF. The CDR3 DNA, read in part, is TGTGCCAGCAGTGAAGCCGGGGGGGAA. This rearrangement joins TRBV6-1 to TRBJ1-1; tentative D call: TRBD1 (5 bases). The read ends 3 residues shy of where the CDR3 ends; the end is completed using the germline J gene. CDR1 and CDR2 from the germline V gene are MNHNS and SASEGT. The CDR3 contains 12 residues.

This clone was counted many times. The junction shows a germline mismatch at one end, possibly a read error. The CDR3 is cut off 3 residues early in the read; its end comes from the germline J gene. The genes are TRBV18 and TRBJ2-7; 8 positions agree with TRBD1. The germline V gene encodes CDR1 KGHSH and CDR2 LQKENI. The CDR3 covers 16 residues. CDR3 loop: CASPPSGQAAMDEQYF. Partial CDR3 DNA: TGTGCCAGCCCACCATCGGGACAGGCCGCCATGGACGAG.

There are many counts of this clone. The read falls 3 residues short of the CDR3 end, and the missing part is taken from the germline J gene. The chain uses TRBV11-2 and TRBJ2-5; a weak D match, TRBD1 (6 bases). Trimming cost V 4 bases and J 2 bases, with 11 bases left between them. This CDR3 has 14 amino acids. Germline loops: CDR1 SGHAT, CDR2 FQNNGV. The sequenced CDR3 bases are TGTGCCAGCAGCTCCGACAGGAGGCAAGAGACC. Its translation: CASSSDRRQET. The CDR3 as a whole reads CASSSDRRQETQYF.

This clone was found many times. The read falls 3 residues short of the CDR3 end, and the missing part is taken from the germline J gene. The chain combines TRBV7-9 with TRBJ2-3, with D tentatively TRBD2 (6 bases). Trimming cost V 5 bases and J 0 bases, with 12 bases left between them. The CDR3 runs to 15 residues. Germline lookup yields CDR1 SEHNR and CDR2 FQNEAQ (reference sequence). The CDR3 loop is CASSPSSASTDTQYF. CDR3 bases read: TGTGCCAGCAGCCCTTCTAGCGCCAGCACAGATACG.

This clone has at least ten counts. Its ends do not fully match the called genes, so a read error is possible. The read ends 3 residues shy of where the CDR3 ends; the end is completed using the germline J gene. The V gene is TRBV4-2, the J gene TRBJ2-5, with a tentative D call TRBD1 (6 bases). The CDR3 has 15 amino acids. The germline V gene has CDR1 LGHNA and CDR2 YNFKEQ. The part of the CDR3 DNA that was read is TGCGCCAGCAGCCAAGACATAGGGGGCCAAGAGACC. Protein sequence: CASSQDIGGQET. The whole CDR3 protein reads CASSQDIGGQETQYF.

This clone was recorded many times. The read is 3 residues too short to cover the CDR3 end, so that end is filled in from the germline J gene. The V and J genes are TRBV29-1 and TRBJ1-1, with D uncertain. Germline CDR1 reads SQVTM; CDR2 reads ANQGSEA. CDR3 length: 13 residues. The V gene lost 4 bases and the J gene lost 3 bases, with 12 bases spanning the gap. The CDR3 reads CSVGETKDTEAFF. CDR3 DNA (partial): TGCAGCGTTGGTGAGACTAAGGACACTGAA.

The sample holds many counts of this clone. Read data end 3 residues before the CDR3 end; the end is taken from the germline J gene. V and J are TRBV7-9 and TRBJ1-3; no clear D. From germline, CDR1 is SEHNR and CDR2 FQNEAQ (reference sequence). Deletions cut 0 bases from V and 7 bases from J, with 13 bases between. The CDR3 spans 15 residues. The covered CDR3 bases are TGTGCCAGCAGCTTAGCGTCAGGTCTGCGCAACACC. Its translation is CASSLASGLRNT. From start to end, the CDR3 is CASSLASGLRNTIYF.

This clone was seen many times. Read sequence stops 3 residues before the CDR3 end, and the germline J gene provides the missing end. This chain connects TRBV7-3 to TRBJ2-7; D perhaps matches TRBD2 (6 bases). Trimming cost V 0 bases and J 4 bases, with 22 bases left between them. Per the germline V gene, CDR1 is SGHTA and CDR2 is FQGTGA. CDR3 size: 18 residues. The CDR3 spells CASSLTIHTNSGTYEQYF. The sequenced CDR3 bases are TGTGCCAGCAGCTTAACGATCCACACAAATAGCGGAACTTACGAG.